This paragraph reports one TCR beta chain. Original methodology: Using reference gene primer amplification, nucleated cell counts were estimated. Only in-frame clones appear in the TCRdb table, and some are missing; sequencing was by immunoSEQ multiplex PCR. The V and J calls and clone size come from that table; D and trimming were worked out from the DNA. The sample shows 300,000 or so clones, more than 75% of them seen only once. This sample was taken from a study of blood T cell repertoires in COVID-19. About the study: Specimens from acute and convalescent COVID-19 originated in the United States, Italy and Spain.

Sequencing was carried out using PBMCs or T cells enriched from blood (not recorded which). This receptor was identified in a woman under 40 who had recovered from COVID-19.

The CDR3 DNA reads as TGTGCCAGCAGCTTAGTCGAGGCAGACGGTACCTACGAGCAGTACTTC. This codes for CASSLVEADGTYEQYF. This chain connects TRBV7-2 to TRBJ2-7; D gene unclear. The CDR3 spans 16 residues. Trimming shortened V by 1 base and J by 2 bases, and 15 bases separated the two germline ends. Germline CDR1 and CDR2: SGHTA and FQGNSA.